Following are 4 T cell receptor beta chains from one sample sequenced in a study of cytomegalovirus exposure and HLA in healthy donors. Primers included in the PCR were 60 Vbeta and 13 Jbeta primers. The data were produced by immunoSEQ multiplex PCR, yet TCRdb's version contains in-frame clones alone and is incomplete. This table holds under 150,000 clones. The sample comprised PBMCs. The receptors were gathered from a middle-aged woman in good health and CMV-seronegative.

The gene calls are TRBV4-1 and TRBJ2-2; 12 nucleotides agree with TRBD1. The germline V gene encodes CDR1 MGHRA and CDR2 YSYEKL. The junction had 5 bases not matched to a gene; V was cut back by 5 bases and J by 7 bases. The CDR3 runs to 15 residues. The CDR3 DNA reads TGCGCCAGCAGCACCGGGACAGGGGGCGACGGGGAGCTGTTTTTT. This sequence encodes CASSTGTGGDGELFF.

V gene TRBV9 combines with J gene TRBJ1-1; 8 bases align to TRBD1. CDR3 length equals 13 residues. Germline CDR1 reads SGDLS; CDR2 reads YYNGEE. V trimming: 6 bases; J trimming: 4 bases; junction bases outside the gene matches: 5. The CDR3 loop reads CASTSDRGTEAFF. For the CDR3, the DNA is TGTGCCAGCACCTCCGACAGGGGCACTGAAGCTTTCTTT.

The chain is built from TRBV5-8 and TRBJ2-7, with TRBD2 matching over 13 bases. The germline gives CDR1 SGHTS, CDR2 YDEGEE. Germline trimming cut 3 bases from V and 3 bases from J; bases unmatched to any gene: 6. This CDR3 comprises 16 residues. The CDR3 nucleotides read TGTGCCAGCAGCTCGATGACTAGCGGGGGGTTCTACGAGCAGTACTTC. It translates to CASSSMTSGGFYEQYF.

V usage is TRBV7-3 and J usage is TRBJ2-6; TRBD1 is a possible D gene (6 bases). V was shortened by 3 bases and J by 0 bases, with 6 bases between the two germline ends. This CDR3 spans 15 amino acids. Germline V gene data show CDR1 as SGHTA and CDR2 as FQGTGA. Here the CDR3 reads CASSFRGSGANVLTF. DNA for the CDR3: TGTGCCAGCAGCTTCAGGGGCTCTGGGGCCAACGTCCTGACTTTC. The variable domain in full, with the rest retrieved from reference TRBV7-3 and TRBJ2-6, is GAGVSQTPSNKVTEKGKYVELRCDPISGHTALYWYRQSLGQGPEFLIYFQGTGAADDSGLPNDRFFAVRPEGSVSTLKIQRTERGDSAVYLCASSFRGSGANVLTFGAGSRLTVL.